Presented here are 28 T cell receptor beta chains from one specimen sequenced in a study of regulatory T cells in long-lasting Graves disease. Both iRepertoire HTBI primers and Arm-PCR of CDR3 regions were used to build the TCR beta libraries. TCRdb ran MiXCR on the multiplex PCR reads and lists one entry per CDR3 protein. Counted here are roughly 450,000 distinct CDR3 sequences, less than 25% occurring once; the ten biggest clones make up roughly 8%. Documented time point: persistent/refractory GD, antithyroid drugs over 5 years with positive TRAb. Following extraction of RNA from PBMCs, that RNA was used to make the TCR library. The sample consisted of peripheral blood mononuclear cells (PBMCs), taken when the disease was refractory, from a patient treated with antithyroid drugs. Receptor source: a female donor with Graves disease.

The gene calls are TRBV5-1 and TRBJ2-7; 13 bases are a match to TRBD2. Germline-derived CDR1 and CDR2 are SGHRS and YFSETQ. This CDR3 region has 19 residues. Trimming removed 4 bases from V and 2 bases from J; junction bases left unmatched: 15. CDR3 protein: CASSPNPSTSGRTTYEQYF. CDR3 in DNA: TGCGCCAGCAGCCCTAACCCTTCGACTAGCGGGAGGACCACCTACGAGCAGTACTTC.

This clonotype was observed a handful of times. The chain is built from TRBV18 and TRBJ2-5; TRBD2 aligns across 8 bases. V lost 3 bases and J lost 5; bases outside the gene matches: 5. The germline gives CDR1 KGHSH, CDR2 LQKENI. The CDR3 runs 14 residues. The CDR3 spells CASSPIAGPETQYF. In nucleotides, the CDR3 is TGTGCCAGCTCACCGATAGCGGGACCCGAGACCCAGTACTTC.

In its sample, this clonotype was seen a few times. This rearrangement joins TRBV6-2 or TRBV6-3 to TRBJ2-5; no definite D call. V gave up 0 bases and J gave up 1 base, with 15 bases separating them. This CDR3 contains 17 residues. The germline V gene has CDR1 MNHEY and CDR2 SVGEGT. The CDR3: CASSYSKLWSAQETQYF. In DNA, the CDR3 is TGTGCCAGCAGTTACTCGAAACTGTGGAGCGCCCAAGAGACCCAGTACTTC.

In this sample, this clonotype turned up a few times. The rearrangement links TRBV3-1 to TRBJ2-2, with 7 bases lining up with TRBD2. Germline values: CDR1 LGHDT, CDR2 YNNKEL (reference sequence). The CDR3 has 19 residues. The trim removed 3 bases at V and 6 bases at J, leaving 19 bases unmatched. CDR3 in amino acids: CASSHQYGLGELTPGELFF. The CDR3 coding sequence is TGTGCCAGCAGCCACCAATACGGACTAGGCGAGCTGACGCCCGGGGAGCTGTTTTTT.

This clonotype was found a few times. The genes are TRBV20-1 and TRBJ1-5, with D uncertain. Per the germline V gene, CDR1 is DFQATT and CDR2 is SNEGSKA (reference sequence). The CDR3 contains 10 residues. Trimming stripped 6 bases from V and 4 bases from J, with 4 bases between. CDR3 nucleotide sequence: TGCAGTGCGGGTAATCAGCCCCAGCATTTT. The encoded protein is CSAGNQPQHF.

This clonotype was counted many times. J is TRBJ1-2 and V is TRBV2; D remains unclear. Germline CDR1 is SNHLY and CDR2 is FYNNEI. Trimming pared 5 bases from V and 4 bases from J, leaving 14 bases between. The CDR3 contains 14 residues. The CDR3 DNA reads TGTGCCAGCAGTCTAACTGACACGAGCTATGGCTACACCTTC. Protein sequence: CASSLTDTSYGYTF.

Worth noting for this clonotype: One end of the junction does not line up with germline, which may come from a read error. The gene calls are TRBV4-2 and TRBJ2-7, with a tentative D call TRBD1 (5 bases). CDR1 and CDR2 (germline): LGHNA, YNFKEQ. The CDR3 has 16 amino acids. The CDR3 loop reads CAGSQDSVQGRNEQYF. The CDR3 nucleotides are TGTGCCGGCAGCCAAGATTCGGTGCAGGGTCGCAACGAGCAGTACTTC.

This clonotype was picked up many times. CDR3 nucleotides: TGTGCCAGCAGTTTGGCCATTTCGGGAGGCTACACCTTC. Protein sequence: CASSLAISGGYTF. The chain is built from TRBV12-3 or TRBV12-4 and TRBJ1-2; the D is unclear. This CDR3 contains 13 residues. V was clipped by 3 bases and J by 8 bases, with 13 bases between them.

In this sample, this clonotype turned up a few times. This chain connects TRBV6-1 to TRBJ1-5; D not resolved. The CDR3 extends over 16 amino acids. With 6 bases removed from V and 0 bases from J, the gap between germline ends came to 15 bases. Germline CDR1 and CDR2: MNHNS and SASEGT. The CDR3 DNA reads TGTGCCAGCAGGGTTACTGCGGTTTATAGCAATCAGCCCCAGCATTTT. This translates into CASRVTAVYSNQPQHF.

The CDR3 DNA reads TGTGCCAGCAGCTTAGAAACAGGGTTGGAGACCCAGTACTTC. It specifies CASSLETGLETQYF. V is TRBV11-2 and J is TRBJ2-5; possible D gene TRBD1, 6 bases. Deletions cut 0 bases from V and 5 bases from J, with 10 bases between. Per germline, CDR1 SGHAT and CDR2 FQNNGV. The CDR3 is 14 residues long.

This chain links TRBV4-2 with TRBJ1-3; 9 bases align to TRBD1. The CDR3 loop spans 17 amino acids. Unmatched junction bases numbered 6, after V lost 3 bases and J lost 0 bases. In germline, CDR1 is LGHNA, CDR2 YNFKEQ. The CDR3 sequence: CASSHAGTGLSGNTIYF. CDR3 sequence (DNA): TGTGCCAGCAGCCATGCCGGGACAGGGCTCTCTGGAAACACCATATATTTT.

This clonotype was seen many times. The V gene is TRBV11-2, the J gene TRBJ2-5; perhaps D is TRBD1 or TRBD2 (5 bases each). V was trimmed by 0 bases and J by 0 bases, leaving 8 bases between them. The CDR3 is 15 amino acids. Germline loops: CDR1 SGHAT, CDR2 FQNNGV. The CDR3 bases are TGTGCCAGCAGCTTAGATCGAGGGGACCAAGAGACCCAGTACTTC. This codes for CASSLDRGDQETQYF.

This clonotype occurred a few times. The chain couples TRBV7-9 to TRBJ2-5; D could derive from TRBD1 or TRBD2 (5 bases each). Trimming removed 5 bases at V and 3 bases at J, with 13 bases between. Germline V gene sequence: CDR1 SEHNR, CDR2 FQNEAQ (reference sequence). This CDR3 spans 14 amino acids. CDR3: CASSPPWGKETQYF. Here the CDR3 DNA reads TGTGCCAGCAGCCCCCCATGGGGGAAAGAGACCCAGTACTTC.

The V call is TRBV29-1, the J call TRBJ1-2; 9 bases are shared with TRBD1. J lost 8 bases, V lost 6 bases, and 7 bases had no gene match. Germline CDR1 reads SQVTM; CDR2 reads ANQGSEA. The CDR3 contains 12 residues. The CDR3 DNA reads TGCAGCGTGGTACAGGGGGCAGGGGGCTACACCTTC. Its translation is CSVVQGAGGYTF. The full variable domain, rest sourced from reference TRBV29-1 and TRBJ1-2, is SAVISQKPSRDICQRGTSLTIQCQVDSQVTMMFWYRQQPGQSLTLIATANQGSEATYESGFVIDKFPISRPNLTFSTLTVSNMSPEDSSIYLCSVVQGAGGYTFGSGTRLTVV.

This chain connects TRBV20-1 to TRBJ1-2, with 7 bases identical to TRBD1. Germline loops: CDR1 DFQATT, CDR2 SNEGSKA (reference sequence). With V trimmed by 5 bases and J by 0 bases, 6 bases remained unmatched. This CDR3 region has 14 residues. The CDR3 DNA reads TGCAGTGCTCTAAAGACAGGGCCTAACTATGGCTACACCTTC. It encodes CSALKTGPNYGYTF.

This sequence joins TRBV28 and TRBJ1-5, with 12 bases matching TRBD1. CDR1 and CDR2 from the germline V gene are MDHEN and SYDVKM. The CDR3 spans 17 residues. J was trimmed by 6 bases and V by 6 bases; bases with no gene match: 12. CDR3 nucleotides: TGTGCCAGCAGCCCCGGGACAGGGGGCCCTCTAGGTCAGCCCCAGCATTTT. Protein product: CASSPGTGGPLGQPQHF.

This clonotype was seen ten or more times. CDR3 coding DNA: TGTGCCAGCAGTTTACAGGGTGGGCGAAATTCACCCCTCCACTTT. It is translated as CASSLQGGRNSPLHF. V and J are TRBV28 and TRBJ1-6, with D tentatively TRBD1 (5 bases). In germline, CDR1 is MDHEN, CDR2 SYDVKM. The CDR3 loop spans 15 amino acids. V was clipped by 2 bases and J by 7 bases, with 12 bases between them. Combining the CDR3 with reference TRBV28 and TRBJ1-6 gives the whole variable domain DVKVTQSSRYLVKRTGEKVFLECVQDMDHENMFWYRQDPGLGLRLIYFSYDVKMKEKGDIPEGYSVSREKKERFSLILESASTNQTSMYLCASSLQGGRNSPLHFGNGTRLTVT.

This clonotype was counted between two and nine times. The chain combines TRBV7-9 with TRBJ2-7; 9 bases line up with TRBD2. Trimming removed 4 bases from V and 2 bases from J; junction bases left unmatched: 3. There are 14 residues in the CDR3. Per germline, CDR1 SEHNR and CDR2 FQNEAQ (reference sequence). In DNA form, the CDR3 reads TGTGCCAGCAGCTCAGGACTAGCGCCCTACGAGCAGTACTTC. Translating gives CASSSGLAPYEQYF.

This clonotype was counted only a few times. This chain joins TRBV12-5 and TRBJ2-1; 11 nucleotides line up with TRBD2. The J segment lost 5 bases and the V segment lost 1 base, leaving 4 bases of the junction unmatched. Per the germline V gene, CDR1 is LGHNT and CDR2 is FRNRAP. The CDR3 extends over 16 amino acids. The CDR3, as DNA: TGTGCTAGTGGTTTGGCCACTAGCGGGAGCAACAATGAGCAGTTCTTC. Translation: CASGLATSGSNNEQFF.

There are a few counts of this clonotype. The chain is built from TRBV20-1 and TRBJ2-4; TRBD1 might be the D (5 bases). The CDR3 loop spans 15 amino acids. V lost 3 bases and J lost 10, with 22 bases in between. Germline CDR1 and CDR2: DFQATT and SNEGSKA (reference sequence). The CDR3, as DNA: TGCAGTGCTAGCCTGACGTTGGCCTCGCAGGGTATTCAGTACTTC. It encodes CSASLTLASQGIQYF.

This clonotype was seen at least ten times. The V and J genes are TRBV12-3 or TRBV12-4 and TRBJ2-7, with 12 bases matching TRBD2. There are 15 residues in the CDR3. V was pared by 3 bases and J by 3 bases, with 3 bases of the junction left unmatched. As DNA, the CDR3 is TGTGCCAGCAGTTTCGGGACTAGCGGGTACTACGAGCAGTACTTC. Amino acids: CASSFGTSGYYEQYF.

For the CDR3, the DNA is TGCGCCAGCAGCGGCCGCTTGACAGGTCACCAAGAGACCCAGTACTTC. This encodes CASSGRLTGHQETQYF. The chain links TRBV4-1 to TRBJ2-5; D might be TRBD1 (6 bases). The CDR3 covers 16 residues. Trimming cost V 5 bases and J 0 bases, with 16 bases left between them. Per germline, CDR1 MGHRA and CDR2 YSYEKL.

This clonotype was detected many times. The gene calls are TRBV28 and TRBJ1-1; 10 bases map to TRBD1. The V segment lost 6 bases and the J segment 7 bases; nucleotides outside the gene matches: 8. This CDR3 is built from 14 residues. In germline, CDR1 is MDHEN, CDR2 SYDVKM. In DNA form, the CDR3 reads TGTGCCAGCAGGCTCGGGACAGGGGCGGGTGAAGCTTTCTTT. This encodes CASRLGTGAGEAFF.

The CDR3 is CASSLGGGTRFRNIQYF. The CDR3 region has the DNA TGTGCCAGCAGCCTAGGGGGGGGGACTAGATTTAGAAACATTCAGTACTTC. The chain couples TRBV7-8 to TRBJ2-4, with 8 bases fitting TRBD2. The CDR3 has 17 amino acids. J was trimmed by 6 bases and V by 5 bases; bases with no gene match: 15. Germline lookup yields CDR1 SGHVS and CDR2 FQNEAQ.

This clonotype was recorded at least ten times. In DNA, the CDR3 is TGTGCCAGCAGCTCCTGGGGGAAGAACACTGAAGCTTTCTTT. Encoded protein: CASSSWGKNTEAFF. The rearrangement joins TRBV7-2 to TRBJ1-1, with TRBD1 as a possible D gene (5 bases). The ends were cut back, 4 bases at V and 1 base at J, with 10 bases in the middle. The CDR3 covers 14 residues. Germline V lookup: CDR1 SGHTA, CDR2 FQGNSA. The complete variable domain, with remaining parts taken from reference TRBV7-2 and TRBJ1-1, reads GAGVSQSPSNKVTEKGKDVELRCDPISGHTALYWYRQSLGQGLEFLIYFQGNSAPDKSGLPSDRFSAERTGGSVSTLTIQRTQQEDSAVYLCASSSWGKNTEAFFGQGTRLTVV.

The genes are TRBV30 and TRBJ2-7; TRBD2 matches 7 bases. The CDR3 runs 14 residues. Germline lookup yields CDR1 GTSNPN and CDR2 SVGIG (reference sequence). Germline trimming cut 5 bases from V and 2 bases from J; bases unmatched to any gene: 9. For the CDR3, the DNA is TGTGCCTGGGGATTGGGGGGGTCCGCCTACGAGCAGTACTTC. This encodes CAWGLGGSAYEQYF.

The chain couples TRBV3-1 to TRBJ2-3; tentatively, D is TRBD2 (5 bases). The CDR3 is 15 residues long. V shed 1 base and J shed 1 base, with 9 bases lying between them. CDR1 is LGHDT and CDR2 is YNNKEL in the germline V gene (reference sequence). The CDR3 loop reads CASSQARTRTDTQYF. The CDR3 DNA reads as TGTGCCAGCAGCCAAGCTCGGACTCGCACAGATACGCAGTATTTT.

The sample holds many counts of this clonotype. The genes are TRBV30 and TRBJ2-7; 9 bases are shared with TRBD2. The junction had 14 bases not matched to a gene; V was cut back by 0 bases and J by 2 bases. The CDR3 is 18 residues long. Germline V gene lookup returns CDR1 GTSNPN and CDR2 SVGIG (reference sequence). The CDR3 DNA sequence: TGTGCCTGGAGTGTACTCGCGGAGGCGGCGGGAGGGCCCTACGAGCAGTACTTC. As protein: CAWSVLAEAAGGPYEQYF.